Presented here are 8 T cell receptor beta chains from one specimen sequenced in a study of T cells after yellow fever vaccination. From the 5' RACE reads, TCRdb called clonotypes with MiXCR, one entry per CDR3 protein. The profile covers hundreds of thousands of distinct CDR3 sequences, with approximately 4% appearing a single time and around 24% taken by the ten largest. The source material was PBMCs, sampled 5 days after the yellow fever booster vaccination. The receptors come from a man between 18 and 29 years old who received the YFV17D yellow fever vaccine.

V usage is TRBV4-1 and J usage is TRBJ2-1; no reliable D call. The V gene's germline CDR1 is MGHRA and CDR2 YSYEKL. The length of the CDR3 is 12 residues. Trimming stripped 1 base from V and 10 bases from J, with 8 bases between. Written as DNA, the CDR3 is TGCGCCAGCAGCCAAGTAGAAAGGGAGCAGTTCTTC. This encodes CASSQVEREQFF.

This clonotype was seen repeatedly, ten times or more. V and J are TRBV6-2 or TRBV6-3 and TRBJ2-1; D call uncertain. The CDR3 length is 15 residues. From germline, CDR1 is MNHEY and CDR2 SVGEGT. V lost 4 bases and J lost 7, with 17 bases in between. CDR3 sequence: CASSSPPSRGNEQFF. The CDR3 bases are TGTGCCAGCAGTTCGCCCCCCTCGCGTGGGAATGAGCAGTTCTTC.

The rearrangement uses TRBV20-1 and TRBJ1-1, with D perhaps TRBD1 (5 bases). Trimming shortened V by 1 base and J by 3 bases, and 12 bases separated the two germline ends. The CDR3 sequence is 14 residues long. Germline lookup yields CDR1 DFQATT and CDR2 SNEGSKA (reference sequence). DNA for the CDR3: TGCAGTGCTAGAGTTGGGGGGGTGTACACTGAAGCTTTCTTT. It is translated as CSARVGGVYTEAFF.

This clonotype was counted many times. The rearrangement uses TRBV19 and TRBJ2-2; a possible D gene is TRBD2 (5 bases). The CDR3 spans 12 residues. Germline V gives CDR1 LNHDA, CDR2 SQIVND (reference sequence). V dropped 9 bases and J dropped 3 bases, with 8 bases sitting between them. The chain's CDR3 is CASPGDTGELFF. The CDR3 DNA is TGTGCCAGCCCCGGGGACACCGGGGAGCTGTTTTTT.

This clonotype was seen only a few times. The V call is TRBV5-6, the J call TRBJ2-1; 8 nucleotides align to TRBD1. Germline V CDR1 and CDR2: SGHDT, YYEEEE. The CDR3 has 15 residues. The V segment lost 0 bases and the J segment 7 bases; nucleotides outside the gene matches: 6. The CDR3 nucleotides are TGTGCCAGCAGCTTGGTGGCAGGGGGCATGAATGAGCAGTTCTTC. This translates into CASSLVAGGMNEQFF.

This chain joins TRBV20-1 and TRBJ2-2; 7 nucleotides line up with TRBD1. Germline assignment: CDR1 DFQATT and CDR2 SNEGSKA (reference sequence). This CDR3 has 15 amino acids. The ends lost 6 bases at V and 6 bases at J; junction bases unmatched: 13. The CDR3 DNA is TGCAGTGCCAGCGGCCGTTTAGGGGGCTCCGGGGAGCTGTTTTTT. It codes for CSASGRLGGSGELFF.

The J gene is TRBJ2-5, the V gene TRBV6-2 or TRBV6-3; TRBD1 agrees at 10 bases. Germline V lookup: CDR1 MNHEY, CDR2 SVGEGT. The J segment lost 1 base and the V segment lost 5 bases, leaving 7 bases of the junction unmatched. The length of the CDR3 is 16 residues. The CDR3 DNA is TGTGCCAGCAGTCGCCCGGGACAGGGGTTCCAAGAGACCCAGTACTTC. It translates to CASSRPGQGFQETQYF.

This clonotype came up many times. This chain joins TRBV9 and TRBJ2-3; tentatively, D is TRBD1 or TRBD2 (5 bases each). From germline, CDR1 is SGDLS and CDR2 YYNGEE. The CDR3 length is 12 residues. The germline V and J ends were trimmed by 3 bases and 10 bases, with 12 bases remaining between them. The CDR3 region is CASSARGAPQYF. In DNA, the CDR3 is TGTGCCAGCAGCGCCCGAGGGGCGCCGCAGTATTTT.